This paragraph covers one TCR beta chain sequence. Its antigen is not known. This specimen comes from a study of vaccination effects on CD4 cells after COVID-19. Study-wide findings and caveats: After vaccination, at late timepoints, clones induced by infection and by vaccine contracted markedly.

CD4+ T cell isolation took place after 10 days of culture. Everyone in the study got two shots of either the BNT162b2 or mRNA-1273 vaccine. The V end lost 2 bases, the J end lost 4 bases, and 13 bases lay between the germline ends. There are 14 residues in the CDR3. Germline CDR1 and CDR2: SGHTS and YDEGEE. Repertoires were generated with immunoSEQ multiplex PCR, while TCRdb's copy carries only in-frame clones and drops some. The sample lists 42,000 or so clones, roughly 72% occurring once. The source of this sequence is a human donor who received a COVID-19 vaccine. The J gene is TRBJ2-7, the V gene TRBV5-8, with unresolved D. Sequencing was performed on CD4+ T cells from PBMCs cultured without peptide, taken after COVID-19 vaccination. CDR3 sequence: CASSLSQALYEQYF. CDR3 nucleotide sequence: TGTGCCAGCAGCTTATCCCAGGCCCTTTACGAGCAGTACTTC.